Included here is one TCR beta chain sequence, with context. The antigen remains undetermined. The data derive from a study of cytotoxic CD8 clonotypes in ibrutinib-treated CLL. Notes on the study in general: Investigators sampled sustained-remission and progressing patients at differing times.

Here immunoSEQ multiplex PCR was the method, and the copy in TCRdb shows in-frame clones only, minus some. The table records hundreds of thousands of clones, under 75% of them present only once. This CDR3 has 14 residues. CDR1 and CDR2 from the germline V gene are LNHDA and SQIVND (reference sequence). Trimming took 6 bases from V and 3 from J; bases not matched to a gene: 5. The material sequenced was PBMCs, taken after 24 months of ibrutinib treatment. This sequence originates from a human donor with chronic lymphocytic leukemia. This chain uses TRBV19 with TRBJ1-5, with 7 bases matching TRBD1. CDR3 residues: CASSQTGTNQPQHF. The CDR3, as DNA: TGTGCCAGTAGCCAGACAGGGACCAATCAGCCCCAGCATTTT.